This T cell receptor (beta chain) was sequenced for a study of shared clonotypes between healthy human individuals. Study-level points and caveats: Relative to clonotypes present in all four donors, those not shared had lower generation probabilities.

Sorted-subset replicate PCRs used 200 ng DNA, 30,000 or so T cell genomes. Source study methods: As immunoSEQ supplied junction-only sequences (without quality scores), filtering differed. Libraries were prepared by immunoSEQ multiplex PCR; TCRdb keeps only in-frame clonotypes and omits some of them. The V and J calls and clone size were taken over from that table, and D and trimming were inferred from the DNA. Of over a million clones listed, roughly 74% are singletons. As concerns this clone: As yet, its antigen is unknown.

V lost 5 bases and J lost 8, with 15 bases in between. The germline CDR1 and CDR2 sequences are MDHEN and SYDVKM. The CDR3 runs to 13 residues. CD45RA+ naive and CD45RA-negative memory subsets were separated from CD4+ cells. The sample comprised memory CD4+ T cells from PBMCs. Described subset: CD45RA-negative fraction. The sequence derives from a man aged 18 to 30 in good health. Some clones in this sample may be carry-over from other donors' samples. The chain joins TRBV28 to TRBJ1-2; TRBD1 is a possible D gene (5 bases). In DNA form, the CDR3 reads TGTGCCAGCAGTGCAGGAGGGACGGGGGGCTACACCTTC. Translation: CASSAGGTGGYTF.